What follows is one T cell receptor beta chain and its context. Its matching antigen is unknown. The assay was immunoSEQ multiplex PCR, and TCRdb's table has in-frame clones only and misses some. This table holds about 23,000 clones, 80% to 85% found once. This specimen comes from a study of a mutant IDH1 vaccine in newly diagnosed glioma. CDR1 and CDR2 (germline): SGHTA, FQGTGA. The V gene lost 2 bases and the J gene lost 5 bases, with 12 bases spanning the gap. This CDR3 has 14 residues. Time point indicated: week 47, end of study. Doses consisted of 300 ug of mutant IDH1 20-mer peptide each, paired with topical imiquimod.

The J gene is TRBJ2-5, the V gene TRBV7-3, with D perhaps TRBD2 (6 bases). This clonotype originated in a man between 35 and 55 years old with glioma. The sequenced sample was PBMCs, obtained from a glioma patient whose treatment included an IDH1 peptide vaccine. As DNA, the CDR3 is TGTGCCAGCAGCTTATCCGGGAGACGGGAGACCCAGTACTTC. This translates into CASSLSGRRETQYF.